The source of this T cell receptor (beta chain) is a study of cytomegalovirus exposure and HLA in healthy donors. As for the study in general: Earlier findings included about 120 million unique TCR beta sequences obtained from about 180 million T cells. Most donors, 80% to 90% of some 400 genotyped, fell in the Caucasian-associated ancestry cluster. Study observations and caveats: Indistinguishable V segments, including TRBV6-2 and TRBV6-3, were excluded. In a later analysis, TCR beta V- and J-gene trimming was associated with a missense DCLRE1C variant.

Note on this clone: Its antigen is not known.

CDR1 and CDR2 (germline): MNHNS, SASEGT. This CDR3 comprises 14 residues. Trimming took off 3 bases at V and 4 bases at J, with 10 bases between the two ends. The PCR ran on 60 Vbeta and 13 Jbeta primers. Profiling relied on immunoSEQ multiplex PCR, and the TCRdb table lists in-frame clones only, not all of them. The repertoire holds roughly 130,000 clones, with 80% as singletons. Sequencing used PBMCs. V is TRBV6-1 and J is TRBJ2-1; a possible D gene is TRBD1 (6 bases). This receptor was taken from a middle-aged man in good health and CMV-seronegative. The CDR3 region has the DNA TGTGCCAGCAGTGAGTCGACAGGTTACAATGAGCAGTTCTTC. Its translation is CASSESTGYNEQFF.